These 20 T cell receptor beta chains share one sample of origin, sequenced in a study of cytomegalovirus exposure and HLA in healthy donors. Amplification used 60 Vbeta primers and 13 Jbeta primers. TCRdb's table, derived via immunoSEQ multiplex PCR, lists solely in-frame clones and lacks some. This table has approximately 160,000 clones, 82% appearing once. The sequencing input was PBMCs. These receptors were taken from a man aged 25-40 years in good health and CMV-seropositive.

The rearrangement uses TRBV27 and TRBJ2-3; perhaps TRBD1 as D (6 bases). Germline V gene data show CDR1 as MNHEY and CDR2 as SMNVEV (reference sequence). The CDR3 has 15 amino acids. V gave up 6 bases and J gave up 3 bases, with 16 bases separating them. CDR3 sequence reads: CASRRTGLGTDTQYF. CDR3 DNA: TGTGCCAGCAGACGAACAGGGCTAGGGACAGATACGCAGTATTTT.

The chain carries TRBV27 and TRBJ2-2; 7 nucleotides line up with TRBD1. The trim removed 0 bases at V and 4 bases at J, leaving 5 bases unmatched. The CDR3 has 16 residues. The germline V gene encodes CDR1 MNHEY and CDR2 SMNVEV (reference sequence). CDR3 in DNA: TGTGCCAGCAGTTTATCAGGGGGCTTTTTCACCGGGGAGCTGTTTTTT. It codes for CASSLSGGFFTGELFF.

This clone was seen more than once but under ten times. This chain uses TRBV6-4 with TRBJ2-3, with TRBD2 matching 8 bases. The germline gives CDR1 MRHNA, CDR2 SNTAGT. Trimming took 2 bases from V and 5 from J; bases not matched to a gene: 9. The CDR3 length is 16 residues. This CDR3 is CASSDGSTGGGDTQYF. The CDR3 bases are TGTGCCAGCAGTGACGGCTCAACGGGGGGGGGAGATACGCAGTATTTT.

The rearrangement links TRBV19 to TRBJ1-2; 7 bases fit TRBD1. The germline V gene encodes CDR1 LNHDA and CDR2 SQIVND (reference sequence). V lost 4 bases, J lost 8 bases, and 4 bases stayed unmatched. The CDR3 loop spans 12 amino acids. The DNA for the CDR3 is TGTGCCAGTAGTACAGGGGGGTACGGCTACACCTTC. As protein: CASSTGGYGYTF.

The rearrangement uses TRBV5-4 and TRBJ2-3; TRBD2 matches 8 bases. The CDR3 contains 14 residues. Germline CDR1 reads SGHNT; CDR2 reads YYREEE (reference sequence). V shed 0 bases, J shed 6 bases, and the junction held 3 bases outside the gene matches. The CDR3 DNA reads TGTGCCAGCAGCTTGGGGTCGGGAGGGGATACGCAGTATTTT. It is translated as CASSLGSGGDTQYF.

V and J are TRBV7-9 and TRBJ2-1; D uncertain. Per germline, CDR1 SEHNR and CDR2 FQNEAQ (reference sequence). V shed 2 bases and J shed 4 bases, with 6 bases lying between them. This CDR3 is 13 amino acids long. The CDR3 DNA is TGTGCCAGCAGCTTACCCCATTACAATGAGCAGTTCTTC. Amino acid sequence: CASSLPHYNEQFF.

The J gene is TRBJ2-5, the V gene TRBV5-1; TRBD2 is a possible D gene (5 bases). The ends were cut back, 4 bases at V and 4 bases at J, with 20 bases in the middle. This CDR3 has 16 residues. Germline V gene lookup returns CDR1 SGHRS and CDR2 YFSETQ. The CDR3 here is CASSLSRTEGSETQYF. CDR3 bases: TGCGCCAGCAGCCTCTCGAGGACCGAGGGTTCAGAGACCCAGTACTTC.

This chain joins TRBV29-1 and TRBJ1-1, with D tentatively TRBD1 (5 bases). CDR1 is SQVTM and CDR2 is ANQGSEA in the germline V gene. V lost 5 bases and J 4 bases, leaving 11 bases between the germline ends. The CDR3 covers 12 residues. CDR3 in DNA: TGCAGCGTTATAGGGGTTGGCACTGAAGCTTTCTTT. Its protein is CSVIGVGTEAFF. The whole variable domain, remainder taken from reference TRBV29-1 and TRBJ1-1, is SAVISQKPSRDICQRGTSLTIQCQVDSQVTMMFWYRQQPGQSLTLIATANQGSEATYESGFVIDKFPISRPNLTFSTLTVSNMSPEDSSIYLCSVIGVGTEAFFGQGTRLTVV.

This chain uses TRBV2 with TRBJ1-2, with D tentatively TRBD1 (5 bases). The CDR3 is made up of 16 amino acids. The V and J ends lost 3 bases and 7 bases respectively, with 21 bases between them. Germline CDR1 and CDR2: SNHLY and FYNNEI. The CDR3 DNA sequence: TGTGCCAGCAGTGATCATGAGCGGGGTCCGAGGGGTGGCTACACCTTC. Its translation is CASSDHERGPRGGYTF.

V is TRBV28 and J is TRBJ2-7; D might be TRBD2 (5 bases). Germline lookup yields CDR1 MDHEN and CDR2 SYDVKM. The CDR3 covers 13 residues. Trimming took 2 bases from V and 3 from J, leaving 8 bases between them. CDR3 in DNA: TGTGCCAGCAGTTTAACGGGATACTACGAGCAGTACTTC. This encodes CASSLTGYYEQYF.

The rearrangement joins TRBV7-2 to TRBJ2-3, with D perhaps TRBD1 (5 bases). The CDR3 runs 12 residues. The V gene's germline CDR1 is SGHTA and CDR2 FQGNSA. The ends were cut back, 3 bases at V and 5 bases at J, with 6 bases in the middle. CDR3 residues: CASSLTVDTQYF. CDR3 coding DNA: TGTGCCAGCAGCTTGACAGTAGATACGCAGTATTTT.

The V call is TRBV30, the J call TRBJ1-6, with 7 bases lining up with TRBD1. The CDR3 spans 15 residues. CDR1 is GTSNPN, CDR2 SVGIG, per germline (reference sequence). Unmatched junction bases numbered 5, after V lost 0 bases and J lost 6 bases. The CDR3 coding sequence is TGTGCCTGGAGTGTCGACAGGGACGGTAATTCACCCCTCCACTTT. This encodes CAWSVDRDGNSPLHF.

CDR3 coding DNA: TGTGCCAGCAGTTCCAACAGGGGGGGCTACACCTTC. As protein: CASSSNRGGYTF. V is TRBV6-5 and J is TRBJ1-2, with TRBD1 matching 8 bases. CDR3 size: 12 residues. Trimming at V came to 4 bases and at J to 8 bases, leaving 3 bases not matched to a gene. Germline lookup yields CDR1 MNHEY and CDR2 SVGAGI.

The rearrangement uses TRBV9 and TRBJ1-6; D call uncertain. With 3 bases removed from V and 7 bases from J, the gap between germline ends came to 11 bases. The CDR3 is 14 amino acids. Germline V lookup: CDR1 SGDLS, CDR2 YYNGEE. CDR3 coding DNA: TGTGCCAGCAGCGCGAGGGTCAGCAATTCACCCCTCCACTTT. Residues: CASSARVSNSPLHF.

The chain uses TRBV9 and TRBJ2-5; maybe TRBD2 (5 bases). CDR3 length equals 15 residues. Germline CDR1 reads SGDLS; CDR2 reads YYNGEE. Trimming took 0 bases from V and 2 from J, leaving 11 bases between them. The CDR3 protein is CASSVEERAQETQYF. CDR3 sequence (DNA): TGTGCCAGCAGCGTAGAGGAGAGGGCTCAAGAGACCCAGTACTTC.

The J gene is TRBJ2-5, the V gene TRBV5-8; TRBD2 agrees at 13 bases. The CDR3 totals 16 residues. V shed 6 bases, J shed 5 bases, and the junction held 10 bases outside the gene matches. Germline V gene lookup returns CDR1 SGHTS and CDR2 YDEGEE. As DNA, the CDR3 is TGTGCCAGCACTCTTGGGACTAGCGGGGTATTGGAGACCCAGTACTTC. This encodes CASTLGTSGVLETQYF.

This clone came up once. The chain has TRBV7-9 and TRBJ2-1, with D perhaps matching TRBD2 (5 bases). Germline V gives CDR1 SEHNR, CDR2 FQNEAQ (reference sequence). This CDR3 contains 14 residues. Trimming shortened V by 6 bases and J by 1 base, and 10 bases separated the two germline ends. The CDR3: CASSPRDSYNEQFF. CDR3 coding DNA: TGTGCCAGCAGTCCGAGGGATTCCTACAATGAGCAGTTCTTC.

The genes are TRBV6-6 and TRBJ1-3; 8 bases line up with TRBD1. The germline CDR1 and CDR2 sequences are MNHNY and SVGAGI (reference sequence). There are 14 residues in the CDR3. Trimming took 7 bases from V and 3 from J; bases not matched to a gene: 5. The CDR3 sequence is CASTTTGVGNTIYF. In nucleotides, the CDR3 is TGTGCCAGCACCACGACAGGGGTTGGAAACACCATATATTTT.

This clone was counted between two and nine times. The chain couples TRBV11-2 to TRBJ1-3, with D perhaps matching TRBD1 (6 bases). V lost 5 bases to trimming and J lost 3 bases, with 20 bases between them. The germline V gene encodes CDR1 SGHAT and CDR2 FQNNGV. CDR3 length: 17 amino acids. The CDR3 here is CASSPNGAQGDGNTIYF. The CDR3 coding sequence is TGTGCCAGCAGCCCCAACGGGGCACAGGGCGATGGAAACACCATATATTTT.

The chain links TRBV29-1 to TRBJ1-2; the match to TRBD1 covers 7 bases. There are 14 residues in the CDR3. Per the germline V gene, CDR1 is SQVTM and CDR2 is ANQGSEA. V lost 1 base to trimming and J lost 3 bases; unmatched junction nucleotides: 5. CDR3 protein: CSVEGTGEDYGYTF. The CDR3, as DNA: TGCAGCGTTGAAGGCACAGGGGAGGACTATGGCTACACCTTC. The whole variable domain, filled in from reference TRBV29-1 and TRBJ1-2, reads SAVISQKPSRDICQRGTSLTIQCQVDSQVTMMFWYRQQPGQSLTLIATANQGSEATYESGFVIDKFPISRPNLTFSTLTVSNMSPEDSSIYLCSVEGTGEDYGYTFGSGTRLTVV.